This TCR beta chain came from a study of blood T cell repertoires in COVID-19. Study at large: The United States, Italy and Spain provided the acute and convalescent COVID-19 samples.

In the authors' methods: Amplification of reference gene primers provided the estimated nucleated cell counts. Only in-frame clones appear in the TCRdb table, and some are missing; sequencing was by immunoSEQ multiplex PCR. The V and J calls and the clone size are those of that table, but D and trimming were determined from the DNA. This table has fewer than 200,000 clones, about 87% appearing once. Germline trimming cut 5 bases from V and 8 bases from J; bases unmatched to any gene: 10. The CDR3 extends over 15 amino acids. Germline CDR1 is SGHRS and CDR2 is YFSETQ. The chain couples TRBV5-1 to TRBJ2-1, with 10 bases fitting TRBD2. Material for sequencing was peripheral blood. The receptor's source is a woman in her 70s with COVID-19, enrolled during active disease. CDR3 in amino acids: CASRIGLAGAHEQFF. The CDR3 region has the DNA TGCGCCAGCAGGATAGGGCTAGCGGGGGCCCATGAGCAGTTCTTC.